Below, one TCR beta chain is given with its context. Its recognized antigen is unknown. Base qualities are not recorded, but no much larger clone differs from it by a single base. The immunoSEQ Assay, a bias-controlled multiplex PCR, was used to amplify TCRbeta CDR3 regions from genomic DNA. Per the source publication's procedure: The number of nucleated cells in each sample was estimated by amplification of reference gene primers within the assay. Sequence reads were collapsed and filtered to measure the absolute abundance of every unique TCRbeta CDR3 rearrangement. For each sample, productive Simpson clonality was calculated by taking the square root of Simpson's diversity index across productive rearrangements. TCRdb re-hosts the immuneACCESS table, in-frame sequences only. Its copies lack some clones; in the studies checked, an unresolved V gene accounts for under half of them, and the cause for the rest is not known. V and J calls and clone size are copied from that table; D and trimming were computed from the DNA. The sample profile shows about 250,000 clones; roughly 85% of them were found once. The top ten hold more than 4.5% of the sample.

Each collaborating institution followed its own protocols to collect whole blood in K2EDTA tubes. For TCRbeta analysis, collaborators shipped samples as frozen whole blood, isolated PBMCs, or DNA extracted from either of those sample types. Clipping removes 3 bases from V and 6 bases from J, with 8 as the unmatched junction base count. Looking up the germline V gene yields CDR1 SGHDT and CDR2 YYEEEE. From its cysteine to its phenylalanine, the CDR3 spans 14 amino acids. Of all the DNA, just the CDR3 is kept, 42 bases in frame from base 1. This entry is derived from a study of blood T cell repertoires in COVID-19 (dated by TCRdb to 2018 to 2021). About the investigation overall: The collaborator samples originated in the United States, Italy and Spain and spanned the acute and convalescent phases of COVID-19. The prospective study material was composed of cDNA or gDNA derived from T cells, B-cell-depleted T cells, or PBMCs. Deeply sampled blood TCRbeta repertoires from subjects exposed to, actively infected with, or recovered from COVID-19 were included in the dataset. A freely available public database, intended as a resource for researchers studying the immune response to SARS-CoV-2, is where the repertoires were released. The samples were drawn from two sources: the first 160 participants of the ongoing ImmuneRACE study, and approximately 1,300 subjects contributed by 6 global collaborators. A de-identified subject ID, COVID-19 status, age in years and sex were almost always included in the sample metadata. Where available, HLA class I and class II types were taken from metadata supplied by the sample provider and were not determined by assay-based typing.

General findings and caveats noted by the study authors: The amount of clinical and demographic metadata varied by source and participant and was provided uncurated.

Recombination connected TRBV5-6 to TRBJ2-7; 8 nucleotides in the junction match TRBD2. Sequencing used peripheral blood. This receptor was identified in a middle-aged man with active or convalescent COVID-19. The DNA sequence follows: TGTGCCAGCAGCTGGGGGACTAGTTCGATCGAGCAGTACTTC. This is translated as CASSWGTSSIEQYF.